These T cell receptor beta chains were read from a single sample in a study of Ad26.COV2.S vaccination and SARS-CoV-2 variants. Some clones are missing from TCRdb's copy, which holds only in-frame ones; the method was immunoSEQ multiplex PCR. The table includes about 480,000 clones, around 85% detected once. Sample: peripheral blood, taken in a trial of Ad26.COV2.S vaccine versus placebo. These receptors all come from a person between 18 and 65 years old who received the Ad26.COV2.S COVID-19 vaccine or a placebo. CDR3s include the opening cysteine and the closing phenylalanine or tryptophan. A D gene is named only where the DNA matches it firmly. Size values are once, few and many counts, or a class for expanded clones, and some rows have none.

V gene	clone size	J gene	D gene	CDR3 DNA	CDR3 protein
TRBV30	.	TRBJ2-1	.	TGTGCCTGGAGTGTGAGTAATGAGCAGTTCTTC	CAWSVSNEQFF
TRBV6-4	.	TRBJ2-2	.	TGTGCCAGCAGTAGGAAGCAGGGAGAGTCCGGGGAGCTGTTTTTT	CASSRKQGESGELFF
TRBV28	.	TRBJ2-4	TRBD1	TGTGCCAGCAGCTCAGGGACAGGGGGTATTCAGTACTTC	CASSSGTGGIQYF
TRBV28	.	TRBJ1-2	TRBD1	TGTGCCAGCAGGATATCGACAGGGGGCGGTGGCTACACCTTC	CASRISTGGGGYTF
TRBV2	.	TRBJ1-1	TRBD1	TGTGCCAGCAGTGAAAACCCTGCCGGGACAGGGGGCACTGAAGCTTTCTTT	CASSENPAGTGGTEAFF
TRBV5-5	once	TRBJ2-1	.	TGTGCCAGCAGCTTGGATGGGAGAGACGGTGAGCAGTTCTTC	CASSLDGRDGEQFF
TRBV19	.	TRBJ2-7	TRBD2	TGTGCCAGTAGTACCCTAGCGGGAGGCCACGAGCAGTACTTC	CASSTLAGGHEQYF
TRBV24-1	.	TRBJ2-1	TRBD1	TGTGCCACCAGTGTCGCTGACAGGGGGATTCGCTCCTACAATGAGCAGTTCTTC	CATSVADRGIRSYNEQFF
TRBV28	.	TRBJ2-1	.	TGTGCCAGCAGTTTGTTGGAGTGGAGGAATGAGCAGTTCTTC	CASSLLEWRNEQFF
TRBV30	.	TRBJ2-7	TRBD1	TGTGCCTGGAGAAGTGGCGACAGGGCCGGCCACGAGCAGTACTTC	CAWRSGDRAGHEQYF
TRBV5-4	.	TRBJ2-7	TRBD2	TGTGCCAGCAGCTTGGGAGGGACTAACAATTACGAGCAGTACTTC	CASSLGGTNNYEQYF
TRBV28	.	TRBJ2-2	.	TGCGCCAGCCGGAAAGGGACATCCGACACCGGGGAGCTGTTTTTT	CASRKGTSDTGELFF
TRBV15	.	TRBJ2-1	.	TGTGCCACCAGCAGAGATCCCCACTCCGTTTATGAGCAGTTCTTC	CATSRDPHSVYEQFF
TRBV18	.	TRBJ2-2	TRBD1	TGTGCCAGCTCACCAGGGACAGATCTAAACACCGGGGAGCTGTTTTTT	CASSPGTDLNTGELFF
TRBV5-5	.	TRBJ2-3	.	TGTGCCAGCAGCCCCTTGACGATGAGCACAGATACGCAGTATTTT	CASSPLTMSTDTQYF
TRBV19	.	TRBJ2-1	.	TGTGCCGTAGGGACTTTCCACAATGAGCAGTTCTTC	CAVGTFHNEQFF